This entry lists 11 T cell receptor beta chains sequenced from one sample in a study of T cell responses to AZD1222 COVID-19 vaccine. The data were produced by immunoSEQ multiplex PCR, yet TCRdb's version contains in-frame clones alone and is incomplete. The sample has 110,000 to 150,000 clones; around 93% are singletons. This material consisted of peripheral blood, taken on day 0 of AZD1222 vaccination. The receptors here all came from an adult in good health.

This rearrangement joins TRBV29-1 to TRBJ1-1; D is undetermined. Trimming took off 3 bases at V and 5 bases at J, with 7 bases between the two ends. Germline V gene lookup returns CDR1 SQVTM and CDR2 ANQGSEA. The CDR3 extends over 11 amino acids. CDR3 sequence (DNA): TGCAGCGTTGACCGTGGGACTGAAGCTTTCTTT. The encoded protein is CSVDRGTEAFF.

J is TRBJ2-3 and V is TRBV6-5; 11 bases line up with TRBD2. Germline loops: CDR1 MNHEY, CDR2 SVGAGI. The CDR3 has 16 amino acids. The junction had 4 bases not matched to a gene; V was cut back by 2 bases and J by 3 bases. The CDR3 region has the DNA TGTGCCAGCAGTTACATGGGGACTAGCGGTACAGATACGCAGTATTTT. Translating gives CASSYMGTSGTDTQYF.

The rearrangement uses TRBV4-3 and TRBJ2-2; TRBD1 aligns across 9 bases. Trimming took 10 bases from V and 4 from J; bases not matched to a gene: 10. CDR3 size: 15 residues. The V gene's germline CDR1 is LGHNA and CDR2 YSLEER. This CDR3 reads CANQEGQGITGELFF. The CDR3 DNA reads as TGCGCCAACCAAGAAGGACAGGGGATCACCGGGGAGCTGTTTTTT.

The chain links TRBV4-1 to TRBJ2-1; 11 nucleotides match TRBD1. This CDR3 is 15 amino acids long. V dropped 2 bases and J dropped 9; count of bases not matched to a gene: 6. Per the germline V gene, CDR1 is MGHRA and CDR2 is YSYEKL. The CDR3 sequence is CASSQSGGTGGEQFF. In DNA form, the CDR3 reads TGCGCCAGCAGCCAATCCGGGGGGACAGGGGGTGAGCAGTTCTTC.

The rearrangement joins TRBV18 to TRBJ1-6; D gene uncertain. This CDR3 is 15 amino acids long. CDR1 is KGHSH, CDR2 LQKENI, per germline. Trimming left V 1 base short and J 7 bases short, with 11 bases between. As DNA, the CDR3 is TGTGCCAGCTCACCACAAGAACAGAGGAATTCACCCCTCCACTTT. It specifies CASSPQEQRNSPLHF.

CDR3: CASSLEGGRTGELFF. The CDR3 DNA follows: TGTGCCAGCAGCTTGGAGGGGGGTAGGACCGGGGAGCTGTTTTTT. The chain couples TRBV5-4 to TRBJ2-2, with D perhaps being TRBD1 or TRBD2 (6 bases each). This CDR3 has 15 amino acids. Looked up from germline, CDR1 is SGHNT and CDR2 is YYREEE (reference sequence). The V gene lost 0 bases and the J gene lost 5 bases, with 11 bases spanning the gap. The whole variable domain, filled in from reference TRBV5-4 and TRBJ2-2, reads ETGVTQSPTHLIKTRGQQVTLRCSSQSGHNTVSWYQQALGQGPQFIFQYYREEENGRGNFPPRFSGLQFPNYSSELNVNALELDDSALYLCASSLEGGRTGELFFGEGSRLTVL.

Of note for this clone: An end of the junction does not agree with germline; a read error may underlie this. The V gene is TRBV5-6, the J gene TRBJ1-6; D may be TRBD1 (6 bases). The germline gives CDR1 SGHDT, CDR2 YYEEEE. CDR3 length: 11 residues. The CDR3 sequence is CASSFDRKMYF. As DNA, the CDR3 is TGTGCCAGCAGCTTCGACAGGAAGATGTACTTT.

This chain links TRBV29-1 with TRBJ2-7; D could derive from TRBD1 or TRBD2 (6 bases each). Germline loops: CDR1 SQVTM, CDR2 ANQGSEA. The CDR3 runs 15 residues. Trimming removed 1 base from V and 1 base from J, with 14 bases in between. The chain's CDR3 is CSVEGDRRGSYEQYF. The CDR3 bases are TGCAGCGTTGAAGGTGATCGGAGGGGGTCCTACGAGCAGTACTTC.

This chain uses TRBV7-9 with TRBJ2-7; D not certain. This CDR3 has 13 amino acids. Germline CDR1 reads SEHNR; CDR2 reads FQNEAQ (reference sequence). V lost 3 bases and J 2 bases, leaving 8 bases between the germline ends. CDR3 in amino acids: CASSFPHTYEQYF. CDR3 sequence (DNA): TGTGCCAGCAGCTTCCCTCACACCTACGAGCAGTACTTC.

CDR3 sequence: CASSFSSVYSNQPQHF. The CDR3 DNA is TGTGCCAGCAGCTTTTCCTCCGTCTATAGCAATCAGCCCCAGCATTTT. V and J are TRBV7-8 and TRBJ1-5, with D hard to call. Trimming removed 3 bases from V and 0 bases from J, with 12 bases in between. Germline CDR1 is SGHVS and CDR2 is FQNEAQ. The CDR3 contains 16 residues.

The chain couples TRBV3-1 (or the pseudogene TRBV3-2) to TRBJ2-7, with D maybe TRBD2 (5 bases). Germline V gene sequence: CDR1 LGHDT, CDR2 YNNKEL (reference sequence). This CDR3 comprises 15 residues. The V end lost 4 bases, the J end lost 3 bases, and 16 bases lay between the germline ends. The CDR3 is CASSLGGPWGYEQYF. DNA for the CDR3: TGTGCCAGCAGCCTAGGCGGGCCATGGGGCTACGAGCAGTACTTC.